This TCR beta chain was identified in a study of blood T cell repertoires in COVID-19. Produced via immunoSEQ multiplex PCR; TCRdb's table is partial and in-frame only. The data contain about 36,000 clones, approximately 90% of them singletons. The material sequenced was peripheral blood. This TCR derives from a human donor in a cohort sampled during active COVID-19.

Written as DNA, the CDR3 is TGTGCCAGTAGCTATATACGGAACACTGAAGCTTTCTTT. This gives the protein CASSYIRNTEAFF. The genes are TRBV19 and TRBJ1-1; D uncertain. The CDR3 consists of 13 residues. CDR1 and CDR2 from the germline V gene are LNHDA and SQIVND (reference sequence). The V end was cut by 6 bases, the J end by 1 base, with 9 bases between.